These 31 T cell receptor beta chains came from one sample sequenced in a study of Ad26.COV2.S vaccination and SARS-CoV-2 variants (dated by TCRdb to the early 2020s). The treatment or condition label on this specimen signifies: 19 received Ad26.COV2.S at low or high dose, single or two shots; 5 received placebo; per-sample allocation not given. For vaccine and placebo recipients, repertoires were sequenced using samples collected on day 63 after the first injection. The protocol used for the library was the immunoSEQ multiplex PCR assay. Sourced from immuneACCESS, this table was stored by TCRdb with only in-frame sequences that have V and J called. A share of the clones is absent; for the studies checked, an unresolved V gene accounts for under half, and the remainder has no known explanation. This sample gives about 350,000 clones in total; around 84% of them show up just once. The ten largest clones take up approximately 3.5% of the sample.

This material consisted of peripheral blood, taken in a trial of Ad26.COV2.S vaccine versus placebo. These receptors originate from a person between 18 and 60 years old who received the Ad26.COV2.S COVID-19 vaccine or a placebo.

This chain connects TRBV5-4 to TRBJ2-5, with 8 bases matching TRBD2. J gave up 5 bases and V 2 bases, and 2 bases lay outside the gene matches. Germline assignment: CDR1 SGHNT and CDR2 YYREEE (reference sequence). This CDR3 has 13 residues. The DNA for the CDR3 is TGTGCCAGCAGCTTACGGGGGGGGGAGACCCAGTACTTC. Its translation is CASSLRGGETQYF.

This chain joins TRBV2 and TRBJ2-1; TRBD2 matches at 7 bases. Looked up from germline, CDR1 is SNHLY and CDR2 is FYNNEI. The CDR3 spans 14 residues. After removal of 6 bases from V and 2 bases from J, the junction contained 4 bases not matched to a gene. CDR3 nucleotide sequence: TGTGCCAGCAGCCCACTAGCGACCTACAATGAGCAGTTCTTC. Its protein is CASSPLATYNEQFF.

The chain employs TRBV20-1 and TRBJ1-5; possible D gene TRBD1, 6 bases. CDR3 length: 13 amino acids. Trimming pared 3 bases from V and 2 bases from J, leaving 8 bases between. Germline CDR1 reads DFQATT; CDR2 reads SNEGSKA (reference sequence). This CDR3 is CSASSGGNQPQHF. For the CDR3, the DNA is TGCAGTGCTAGTTCAGGGGGCAATCAGCCCCAGCATTTT.

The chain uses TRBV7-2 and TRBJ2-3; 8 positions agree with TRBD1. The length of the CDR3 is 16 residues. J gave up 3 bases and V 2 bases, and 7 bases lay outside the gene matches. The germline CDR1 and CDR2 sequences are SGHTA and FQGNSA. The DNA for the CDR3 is TGTGCCAGCAGCTTACAGGGGGCCGGGGGTACAGATACGCAGTATTTT. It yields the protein CASSLQGAGGTDTQYF.

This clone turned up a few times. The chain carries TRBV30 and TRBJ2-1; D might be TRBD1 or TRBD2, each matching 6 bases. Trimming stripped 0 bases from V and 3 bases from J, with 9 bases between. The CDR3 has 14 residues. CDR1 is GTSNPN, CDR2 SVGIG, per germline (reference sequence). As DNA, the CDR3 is TGTGCCTGGAGTGTAGGGGGGATCTACAATGAGCAGTTCTTC. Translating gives CAWSVGGIYNEQFF.

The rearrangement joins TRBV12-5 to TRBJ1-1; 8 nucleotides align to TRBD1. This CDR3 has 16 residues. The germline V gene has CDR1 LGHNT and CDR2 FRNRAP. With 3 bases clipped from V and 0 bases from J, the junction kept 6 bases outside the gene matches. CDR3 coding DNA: TGTGCTAGTGGTTTAGGGCAGGGGGCATTGAACACTGAAGCTTTCTTT. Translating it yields CASGLGQGALNTEAFF.

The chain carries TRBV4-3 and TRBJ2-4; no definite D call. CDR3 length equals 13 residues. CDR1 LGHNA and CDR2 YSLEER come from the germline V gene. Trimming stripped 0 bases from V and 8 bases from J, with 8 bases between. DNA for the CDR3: TGCGCCAGCAGCCAAGAGGTCAATTACATTCAGTACTTC. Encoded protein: CASSQEVNYIQYF.

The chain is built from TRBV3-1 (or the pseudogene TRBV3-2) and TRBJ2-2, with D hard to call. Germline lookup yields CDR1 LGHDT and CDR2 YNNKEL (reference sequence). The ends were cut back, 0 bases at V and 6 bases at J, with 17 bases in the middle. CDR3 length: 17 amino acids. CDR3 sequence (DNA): TGTGCCAGCAGCCAAGAGATTACCCGCTGGGGTCCCGGGGAGCTGTTTTTT. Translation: CASSQEITRWGPGELFF.

For the CDR3, the DNA is TGTGCCAGCAGTGGACAAGCGAGAGCTAACTATGGCTACACCTTC. It encodes CASSGQARANYGYTF. The rearrangement links TRBV25-1 to TRBJ1-2; the D is unclear. Germline CDR1 reads MGHDK; CDR2 reads SYGVNS. Trimming took 4 bases from V and 0 from J, leaving 12 bases between them. The CDR3 is made up of 15 amino acids.

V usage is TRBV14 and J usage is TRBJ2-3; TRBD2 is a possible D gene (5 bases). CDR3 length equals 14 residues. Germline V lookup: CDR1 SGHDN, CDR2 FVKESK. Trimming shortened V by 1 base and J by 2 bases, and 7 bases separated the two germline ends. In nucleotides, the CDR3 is TGTGCCAGCAGCCAAGTAGCGTCCACAGATACGCAGTATTTT. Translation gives CASSQVASTDTQYF.

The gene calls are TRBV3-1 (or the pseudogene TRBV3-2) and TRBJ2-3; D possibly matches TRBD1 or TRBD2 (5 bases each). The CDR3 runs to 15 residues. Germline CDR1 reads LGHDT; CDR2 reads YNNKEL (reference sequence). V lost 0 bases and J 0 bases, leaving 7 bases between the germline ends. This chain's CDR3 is CASSQDGGSTDTQYF. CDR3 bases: TGTGCCAGCAGCCAAGATGGGGGTAGCACAGATACGCAGTATTTT.

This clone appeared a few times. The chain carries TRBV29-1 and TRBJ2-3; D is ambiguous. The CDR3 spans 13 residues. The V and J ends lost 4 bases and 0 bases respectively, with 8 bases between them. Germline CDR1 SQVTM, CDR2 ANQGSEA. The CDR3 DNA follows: TGCAGCGTTGTCGGCGGAAGCACAGATACGCAGTATTTT. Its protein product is CSVVGGSTDTQYF.

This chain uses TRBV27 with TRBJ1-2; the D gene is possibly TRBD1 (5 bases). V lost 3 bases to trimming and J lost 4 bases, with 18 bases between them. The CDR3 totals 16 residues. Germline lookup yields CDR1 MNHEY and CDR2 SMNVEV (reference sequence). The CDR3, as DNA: TGTGCCAGCAGTTTTATCGCGGGGGGTGATAGCTATGGCTACACCTTC. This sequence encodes CASSFIAGGDSYGYTF.

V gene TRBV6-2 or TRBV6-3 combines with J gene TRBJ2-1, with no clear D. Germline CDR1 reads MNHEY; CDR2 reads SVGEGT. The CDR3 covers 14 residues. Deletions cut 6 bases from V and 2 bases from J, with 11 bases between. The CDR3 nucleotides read TGTGCCAGCAGCTCTGACGAAACCTACAATGAGCAGTTCTTC. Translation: CASSSDETYNEQFF.

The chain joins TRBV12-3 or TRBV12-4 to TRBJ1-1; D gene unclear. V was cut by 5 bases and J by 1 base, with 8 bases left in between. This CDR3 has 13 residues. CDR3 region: CASSLTWNTEAFF. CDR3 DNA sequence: TGTGCCAGCAGTCTAACTTGGAACACTGAAGCTTTCTTT.

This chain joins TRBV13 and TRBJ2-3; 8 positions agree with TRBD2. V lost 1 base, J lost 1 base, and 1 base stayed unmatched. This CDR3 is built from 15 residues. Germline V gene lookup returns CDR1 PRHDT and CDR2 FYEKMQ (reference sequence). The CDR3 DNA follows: TGTGCCAGCAGCTTAGTTAGCGGGGGCACAGATACGCAGTATTTT. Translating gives CASSLVSGGTDTQYF.

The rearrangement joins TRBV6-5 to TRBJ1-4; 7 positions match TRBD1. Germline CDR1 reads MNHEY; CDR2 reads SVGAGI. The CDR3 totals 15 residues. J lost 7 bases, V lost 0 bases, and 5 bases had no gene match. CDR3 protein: CASSYSETGPEKLFF. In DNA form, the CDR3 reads TGTGCCAGCAGTTACTCGGAGACAGGGCCTGAAAAACTGTTTTTT.

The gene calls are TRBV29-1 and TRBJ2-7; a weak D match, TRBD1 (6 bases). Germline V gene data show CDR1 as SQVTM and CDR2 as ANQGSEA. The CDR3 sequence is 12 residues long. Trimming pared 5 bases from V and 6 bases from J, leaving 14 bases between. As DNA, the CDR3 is TGCAGCGTTCGGAACAGGGTCCCCGAGCAGTACTTC. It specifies CSVRNRVPEQYF.

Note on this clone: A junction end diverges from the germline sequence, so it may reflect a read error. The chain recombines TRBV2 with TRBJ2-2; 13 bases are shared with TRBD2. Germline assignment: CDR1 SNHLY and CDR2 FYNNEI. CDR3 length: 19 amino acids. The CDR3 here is CASRNGGLAGRYEHRGAVF. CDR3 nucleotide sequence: TGTGCCAGCAGGAACGGGGGACTAGCGGGACGATACGAACACCGGGGAGCTGTTTTT.

CDR3 region: CASSHRGGSYEQYF. The CDR3 DNA sequence: TGTGCCAGCAGCCACAGAGGGGGTTCCTACGAGCAGTACTTC. The chain joins TRBV7-9 to TRBJ2-7; the D gene is possibly TRBD1 (6 bases). CDR1 is SEHNR and CDR2 is FQNEAQ in the germline V gene (reference sequence). The CDR3 has 14 residues. V lost 5 bases and J lost 1, with 12 bases in between.

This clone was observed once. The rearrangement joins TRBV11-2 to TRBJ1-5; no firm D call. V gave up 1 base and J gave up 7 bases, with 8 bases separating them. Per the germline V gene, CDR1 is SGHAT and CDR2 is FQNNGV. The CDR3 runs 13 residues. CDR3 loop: CASSLGERQPQHF. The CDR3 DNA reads TGTGCCAGCAGCTTAGGGGAGCGACAGCCCCAGCATTTT. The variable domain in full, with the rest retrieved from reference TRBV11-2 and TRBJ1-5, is EAGVAQSPRYKIIEKRQSVAFWCNPISGHATLYWYQQILGQGPKLLIQFQNNGVVDDSQLPKDRFSAERLKGVDSTLKIQPAKLEDSAVYLCASSLGERQPQHFGDGTRLSIL.

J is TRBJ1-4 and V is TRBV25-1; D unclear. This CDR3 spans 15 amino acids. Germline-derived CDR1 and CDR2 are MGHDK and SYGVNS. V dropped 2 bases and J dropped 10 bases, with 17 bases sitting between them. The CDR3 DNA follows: TGTGCCAGCAGTGAAAGGGATCTGGGGTCGACAAAACTGTTTTTT. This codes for CASSERDLGSTKLFF.

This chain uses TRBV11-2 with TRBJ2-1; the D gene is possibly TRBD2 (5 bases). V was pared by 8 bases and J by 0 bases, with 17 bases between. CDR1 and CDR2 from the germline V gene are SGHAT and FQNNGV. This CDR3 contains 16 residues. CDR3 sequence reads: CASQRLAGGSYNEQFF. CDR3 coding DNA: TGTGCCAGCCAAAGATTGGCGGGTGGCTCCTACAATGAGCAGTTCTTC.

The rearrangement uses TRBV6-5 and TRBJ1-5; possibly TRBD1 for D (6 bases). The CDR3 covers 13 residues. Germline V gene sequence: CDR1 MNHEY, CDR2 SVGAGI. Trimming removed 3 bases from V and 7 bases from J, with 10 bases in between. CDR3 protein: CASSYSGAQPQHF. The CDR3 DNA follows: TGTGCCAGCAGTTATTCAGGGGCACAGCCCCAGCATTTT.

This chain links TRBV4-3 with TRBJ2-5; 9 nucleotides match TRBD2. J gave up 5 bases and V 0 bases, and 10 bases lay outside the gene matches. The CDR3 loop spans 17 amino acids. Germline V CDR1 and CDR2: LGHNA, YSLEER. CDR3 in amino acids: CASSQEWQRGAIETQYF. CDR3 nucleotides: TGCGCCAGCAGCCAAGAATGGCAGCGGGGGGCGATCGAGACCCAGTACTTC.

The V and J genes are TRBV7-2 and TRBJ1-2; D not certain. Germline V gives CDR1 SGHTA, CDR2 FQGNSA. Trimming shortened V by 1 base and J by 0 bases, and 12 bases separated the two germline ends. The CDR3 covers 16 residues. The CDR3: CASSLVPHSTNYGYTF. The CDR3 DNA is TGTGCCAGCAGCTTAGTACCCCACAGCACTAACTATGGCTACACCTTC.

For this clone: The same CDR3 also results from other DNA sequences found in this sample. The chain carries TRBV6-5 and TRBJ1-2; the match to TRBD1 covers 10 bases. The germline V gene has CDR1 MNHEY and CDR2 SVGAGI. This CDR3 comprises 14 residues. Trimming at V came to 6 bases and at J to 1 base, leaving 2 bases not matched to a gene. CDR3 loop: CASSRDRGNYGYTF. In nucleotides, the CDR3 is TGTGCCAGCAGCCGGGACAGGGGTAACTATGGCTACACCTTC.

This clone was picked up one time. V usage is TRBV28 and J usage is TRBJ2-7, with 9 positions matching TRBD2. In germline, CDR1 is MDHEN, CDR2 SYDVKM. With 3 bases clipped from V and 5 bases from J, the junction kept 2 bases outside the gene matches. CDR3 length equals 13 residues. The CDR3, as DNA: TGTGCCAGCAGTTTCCGCGGGGGGGACGAGCAGTACTTC. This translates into CASSFRGGDEQYF.

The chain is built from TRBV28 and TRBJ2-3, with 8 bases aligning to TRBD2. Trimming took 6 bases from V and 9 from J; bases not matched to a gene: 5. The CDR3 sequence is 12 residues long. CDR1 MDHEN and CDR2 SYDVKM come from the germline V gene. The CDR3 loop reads CASRAGGGTQYF. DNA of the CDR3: TGTGCCAGCAGAGCCGGCGGGGGGACGCAGTATTTT.

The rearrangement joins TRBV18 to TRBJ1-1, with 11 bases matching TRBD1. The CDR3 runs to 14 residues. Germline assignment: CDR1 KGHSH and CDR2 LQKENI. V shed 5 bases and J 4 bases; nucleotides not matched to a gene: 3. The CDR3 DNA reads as TGTGCCAGCTCAGCGGACAGGGGGCCCACTGAAGCTTTCTTT. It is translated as CASSADRGPTEAFF.

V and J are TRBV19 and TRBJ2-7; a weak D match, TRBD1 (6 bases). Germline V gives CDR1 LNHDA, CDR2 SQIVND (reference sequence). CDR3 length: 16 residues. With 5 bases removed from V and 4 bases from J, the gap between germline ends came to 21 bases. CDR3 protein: CASSARDRSELYEQYF. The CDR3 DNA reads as TGTGCCAGTAGTGCAAGAGACAGGTCGGAGTTATACGAGCAGTACTTC.